The 3 T cell receptor beta chains listed next were all sequenced from one sample in a study of blood T cell repertoires in COVID-19. Assay: immunoSEQ multiplex PCR; the TCRdb copy retains only in-frame clones and omits some. Among fewer than 400,000 clones listed, about 85% were seen once. Input material: PBMCs or T cells enriched from blood (not recorded which). All receptors derive from a woman in her twenties or thirties who had been exposed to COVID-19.

The chain links TRBV4-2 to TRBJ1-2; the D is unclear. Per germline, CDR1 LGHNA and CDR2 YNFKEQ. The CDR3 totals 11 residues. V was shortened by 3 bases and J by 8 bases, with 7 bases between the two germline ends. CDR3 bases: TGTGCCAGCAGCCACGTTGAGGGCTACACCTTC. This sequence encodes CASSHVEGYTF.

The V gene is TRBV3-1 (or the pseudogene TRBV3-2), the J gene TRBJ1-1; no reliable D call. CDR3 size: 13 residues. From germline, CDR1 is LGHDT and CDR2 YNNKEL (reference sequence). V was pared by 9 bases and J by 1 base, with 12 bases between. The CDR3 reads CASSSSPNTEAFF. The DNA of the CDR3 is TGTGCCAGTAGCTCGAGTCCGAACACTGAAGCTTTCTTT.

This sequence joins TRBV27 and TRBJ2-3, with 8 bases matching TRBD1. The CDR3 has 15 residues. Germline V gene lookup returns CDR1 MNHEY and CDR2 SMNVEV (reference sequence). The V and J ends lost 5 bases and 0 bases, in that order; junction bases with no gene match: 4. CDR3: CASSPGQVSTDTQYF. In nucleotides, the CDR3 is TGTGCCAGCAGTCCGGGACAGGTCAGCACAGATACGCAGTATTTT.